A selection of T cell receptor beta chains follows, all from one sample in a study of identical twins. TCRdb called the 5' RACE reads again in MiXCR, with one record for every CDR3 protein. The sample lists 1.5 million to 2 million distinct CDR3 sequences; more than 30% were seen once. The specimen was cord blood. The receptor source for this set is a newborn girl in good health. CDR3s include the opening cysteine and the closing phenylalanine or tryptophan. A D gene is named only where the DNA matches it firmly. Clone size, where shown, is once, few, many, or a class for clones that have expanded.

v_call	d_call	j_call	cdr3_length	clone_size	cdr3_aa	cdr3_nt
TRBV3-1	TRBD2	TRBJ2-3	18	.	CASSPPLLVAGGTDTQYF	TGTGCCAGCAGCCCCCCCTTATTGGTAGCGGGGGGCACAGATACGCAGTATTTT
TRBV27	.	TRBJ2-1	14	few	CASSPRTMGNEQFF	TGTGCCAGCAGTCCACGGACTATGGGGAATGAGCAGTTCTTC
TRBV10-3	.	TRBJ2-4	12	.	CAISEPGGIQYF	TGTGCCATCAGTGAGCCGGGTGGCATTCAGTACTTC
TRBV7-8	.	TRBJ1-5	16	few	CASSLRAGAQNQPQHF	TGTGCCAGCAGCCTCCGGGCAGGGGCGCAAAATCAGCCCCAGCATTTT
TRBV10-3	.	TRBJ2-3	15	few	CAISFTGFSTDTQYF	TGTGCCATCAGTTTTACAGGTTTTAGCACAGATACGCAGTATTTT
TRBV4-1	TRBD2	TRBJ2-1	17	.	CAGSQELLAGEPNEQFF	TGCGCCGGCAGCCAAGAGTTACTAGCGGGGGAACCGAATGAGCAGTTCTTC
TRBV2	.	TRBJ1-6	15	few	CASSEITGYNSPLHF	TGTGCCAGCAGCGAGATAACAGGGTATAATTCACCCCTCCACTTT
TRBV6-2/TRBV6-3	.	TRBJ1-1	13	few	CASSSPPNTEAFF	TGTGCCAGCAGTTCTCCCCCGAACACTGAAGCTTTCTTT
TRBV4-1	TRBD1	TRBJ1-4	15	.	CASSHAPGTGEKLFF	TGCGCCAGCAGCCACGCCCCTGGGACAGGGGAAAAACTGTTTTTT
TRBV19	TRBD1	TRBJ1-2	14	.	CASSTWTGKEGYTF	TGTGCCAGTAGTACTTGGACAGGGAAAGAAGGCTACACCTTC
TRBV20-1	TRBD2	TRBJ2-3	14	few	CSARLRLARDTQYF	TGCAGTGCTAGACTTCGACTAGCCAGAGATACGCAGTATTTT
TRBV5-1	TRBD2	TRBJ2-3	15	few	CASSLWTSGVDTQYF	TGCGCCAGCAGCCTTTGGACTAGCGGGGTAGATACGCAGTATTTT
TRBV2	TRBD2	TRBJ2-3	15	.	CASRSTGGSTDTQYF	TGTGCCAGCAGATCTACGGGGGGAAGCACAGATACGCAGTATTTT
TRBV20-1	.	TRBJ1-2	16	.	CSAQRGREGLYYGYTF	TGCAGTGCCCAGAGGGGCCGAGAGGGACTCTACTATGGCTACACCTTC
TRBV6-6	TRBD2	TRBJ2-2	17	.	CASSYRTGTSFTGELFF	TGTGCCAGCAGTTACCGTACCGGGACTAGCTTCACCGGGGAGCTGTTTTTT
TRBV5-5	.	TRBJ2-7	14	many	CASSLVTGSYEQYF	TGCGCCAGCAGCTTGGTTACAGGTTCCTACGAGCAGTACTTC
TRBV7-9	.	TRBJ1-2	14	few	CASSPSDGYYGYTF	TGTGCCAGCAGCCCGTCGGACGGGTACTATGGCTACACCTTC
TRBV12-3/TRBV12-4	.	TRBJ2-5	14	.	CASSFMANQETQYF	TGTGCCAGCAGTTTTATGGCCAACCAAGAGACCCAGTACTTC
TRBV20-1	.	TRBJ2-5	13	few	CSARGWAQETQYF	TGCAGTGCCCGGGGATGGGCACAAGAGACCCAGTACTTC
TRBV7-2	.	TRBJ1-2	14	few	CASSLEARGYGYTF	TGTGCCAGCAGCTTAGAGGCAAGAGGCTATGGCTACACCTTC
TRBV27	.	TRBJ1-5	16	few	CASSFTGTHSNQPQHF	TGTGCCAGCAGTTTCACCGGGACACATAGCAATCAGCCCCAGCATTTT
TRBV7-2	TRBD1	TRBJ1-2	14	.	CASSLVTGDYGYTF	TGTGCCAGCAGCTTAGTTACAGGGGACTATGGCTACACCTTC
TRBV20-1	TRBD1	TRBJ2-7	14	.	CSARRTGAPNEQYF	TGCAGTGCTAGAAGGACAGGGGCCCCGAACGAGCAGTACTTC
TRBV2	.	TRBJ1-5	15	.	CASTPGSGDNQPQHF	TGTGCCAGCACCCCGGGGTCAGGGGACAATCAGCCCCAGCATTTT
TRBV28	.	TRBJ2-3	12	.	CASLGVADTQYF	TGTGCCAGCCTGGGGGTGGCAGATACGCAGTATTTT
TRBV20-1	TRBD1	TRBJ1-2	14	few	CSARVSGGGYGYTF	TGCAGTGCTAGAGTTTCAGGGGGCGGCTATGGCTACACCTTC
TRBV6-6	.	TRBJ1-5	15	.	CASSQQRTGNQPQHF	TGTGCCAGCAGTCAACAGAGGACAGGCAATCAGCCCCAGCATTTT
TRBV20-1	.	TRBJ1-5	16	few	CSAKTQERYSNQPQHF	TGCAGTGCTAAAACTCAGGAGAGATATAGCAATCAGCCCCAGCATTTT
TRBV7-2	.	TRBJ2-7	14	.	CASSLELVVYEQYF	TGTGCCAGCAGCTTAGAACTAGTTGTCTACGAGCAGTACTTC
TRBV20-1	.	TRBJ2-1	15	.	CSAITGLLIYNEQFF	TGCAGTGCAATCACAGGGCTTCTTATTTACAATGAGCAGTTCTTC
TRBV20-1	.	TRBJ2-1	17	.	CSARGGVGAGWVDEQFF	TGCAGTGCTAGAGGTGGAGTTGGGGCAGGGTGGGTGGATGAGCAGTTCTTC